This is a list of T cell receptor beta chains from one sample in a study of T cell responses to AZD1222 COVID-19 vaccine. Profiled with immunoSEQ multiplex PCR; TCRdb holds only in-frame clones, not every one. The table lists roughly 200,000 clones, 80% to 90% of them singletons. The material sequenced was peripheral blood, taken on day 0 of AZD1222 vaccination. Every receptor here comes from an adult in good health. CDR3s include the opening cysteine and the closing phenylalanine or tryptophan. The D gene is left open where the match is weak. Clone size appears in some rows only: once, few, many, or a class for an expanded clone.

J gene | D gene | clone size | V gene | CDR3 DNA | CDR3 protein
TRBJ2-2 | . | few | TRBV12-3/TRBV12-4 | TGTGCCAGCAGTACAAACACCGGGGAGCTGTTTTTT | CASSTNTGELFF
TRBJ1-4 | . | . | TRBV27 | TGTGCCAGCAGTAGAGTGACAGAAACTAATGAAAAACTGTTTTTT | CASSRVTETNEKLFF
TRBJ2-1 | . | . | TRBV3-1/TRBV3-2 | TGTGCCAGCAGCCTCGGATCCAGGGAGCAGTTCTTC | CASSLGSREQFF
TRBJ1-5 | . | . | TRBV15 | TGTGCCACCAGCAGGCCGGATTATAGCAATCAGCCCCAGCATTTT | CATSRPDYSNQPQHF
TRBJ1-4 | TRBD1 | . | TRBV19 | TGTGCCAGTAGTATAGATGGAGGGACAGGCGATGAAAAACTGTTTTTT | CASSIDGGTGDEKLFF
TRBJ1-2 | . | . | TRBV20-1 | TGCAGTAAAAAGGGCAGCTCCGGCTACACCTTC | CSKKGSSGYTF
TRBJ2-1 | TRBD2 | . | TRBV19 | TGTGCCAGTAGTAGGGGACTAGCGGGGGCCAGCTCCTACAATGAGCAGTTCTTC | CASSRGLAGASSYNEQFF
TRBJ1-4 | TRBD1 | . | TRBV14 | TGTGCCAGCAGCCGGCAGGGGGCTAATGAAAAACTGTTTTTT | CASSRQGANEKLFF
TRBJ1-1 | . | few | TRBV5-1 | TGCGCCAGCTCGTTCCAAGGACTGGGAACTGAAGCTTTCTTT | CASSFQGLGTEAFF
TRBJ1-4 | . | . | TRBV7-3 | TGTGCCAGCAGCTCCGACAGATCTTCTAATGAAAAACTGTTTTTT | CASSSDRSSNEKLFF
TRBJ2-2 | TRBD1 | . | TRBV29-1 | TGCAGCGTTGGGTACAGGGGAGCGAACACCGGGGAGCTGTTTTTT | CSVGYRGANTGELFF
TRBJ2-2 | . | . | TRBV5-1 | TGCGCCAGCAGCTATGCTACAGGTTTGACCGGGGAGCTGTTTTTT | CASSYATGLTGELFF
TRBJ2-3 | . | . | TRBV6-4 | TGTGCCAGCAGTGATGGGCTAGCCGGAGATACGCAGTATTTT | CASSDGLAGDTQYF
TRBJ2-2 | TRBD1 | . | TRBV12-5 | TGTGCTAGTGGTTTGCCTCCGGGACAGGGGGCGATCGGGGAGCTGTTTTTT | CASGLPPGQGAIGELFF
TRBJ1-1 | . | . | TRBV5-4 | TGTGCCAGCAGCTTGTCGCCAGCCTTCATGGACACTGAAGCTTTCTTT | CASSLSPAFMDTEAFF
TRBJ1-2 | . | . | TRBV4-1 | TGCGCCAGCAGCCAACAACTTAGTCCGCCGGGACATTCCAACTATGGCTACACCTTC | CASSQQLSPPGHSNYGYTF
TRBJ1-2 | . | once | TRBV28 | TGTGCCAGCAGTTCGCCCATAAGCTACACCTTC | CASSSPISYTF
TRBJ1-1 | . | . | TRBV10-2 | TGCGCCAGCAGAGGGAGTGGACAGAACACTGAAGCTTTCTTT | CASRGSGQNTEAFF
TRBJ2-5 | . | . | TRBV5-1 | TGCGCCAGCAGCTTGGGGCGGGGGCCCTCTTTGGAGACCCAGTACTTC | CASSLGRGPSLETQYF
TRBJ1-2 | TRBD1 | . | TRBV18 | TGTGCCAGCTCACCACGGGACAGGAGAGCTAACTATGGCTACACCTTC | CASSPRDRRANYGYTF
TRBJ2-1 | TRBD2 | . | TRBV27 | TGTGCCAGCAGCCAGGGGACTAGCGGACTTAATGAGCAGTTCTTC | CASSQGTSGLNEQFF
TRBJ2-7 | . | . | TRBV11-2 | TGTGCCAGCAGCTTATCGGAGGGTTTCGTGGTCGAGCAGTACTTC | CASSLSEGFVVEQYF
TRBJ1-2 | TRBD1 | . | TRBV10-3 | TGTGCCATGGGGACAGGTGTATATGGCTACACCTTC | CAMGTGVYGYTF
TRBJ2-5 | . | . | TRBV12-3/TRBV12-4 | TGTGCCAGCAGTTTTGGGGGAGAGACCCAGTACTTC | CASSFGGETQYF
TRBJ2-1 | TRBD2 | . | TRBV4-2 | TGTGCCAGCAGCCGGGAGACTAGCGGGGGACCCTACAATGAGCAGTTCTTC | CASSRETSGGPYNEQFF
TRBJ1-2 | TRBD1 | . | TRBV5-6 | TGTGCCAGCAGCTTGGTACAGGGGGACTATGGCTACACCTTC | CASSLVQGDYGYTF
TRBJ2-5 | TRBD2 | few | TRBV18 | TGTGCCAGCTCACCACGGTCCGGGACTAGTAAAGAGACCCAGTACTTC | CASSPRSGTSKETQYF
TRBJ1-2 | . | . | TRBV5-4 | TGTGCCAGCAGCTTGGGGGTGACAGTTTATGGCTACACCTTC | CASSLGVTVYGYTF
TRBJ1-1 | TRBD1 | . | TRBV5-4 | TGTGCCAGCAGCTTTACAGGGGTGAACACTGAAGCTTTCTTT | CASSFTGVNTEAFF
TRBJ1-1 | . | . | TRBV7-8 | TGTGCCAGCAGCCCGGTGAACACTGAAGCTTTCTTT | CASSPVNTEAFF
TRBJ1-2 | TRBD1 | . | TRBV6-6 | TGTGCCAGCAGCCTCGACAGGGTGGGCGGCTACACCTTC | CASSLDRVGGYTF
TRBJ1-2 | . | . | TRBV18 | TGTGCCAGCTCACCAGGGACCGTCGGGAACTATGGCTACACCTTC | CASSPGTVGNYGYTF
TRBJ1-5 | . | once | TRBV5-4 | TGTGCCAGCAGCTCCGGACAAAATCAGCCCCAGCATTTT | CASSSGQNQPQHF
TRBJ2-5 | . | . | TRBV27 | TGTGCCAGCAGTCTAGGTCTTCCCCCGTACCAAGAGACCCAGTACTTC | CASSLGLPPYQETQYF
TRBJ2-2 | TRBD2 | few | TRBV5-1 | TGCGCCAGCAGCGCGGGGGGACTAGCGGAAAACACCGGGGAGCTGTTTTTT | CASSAGGLAENTGELFF
TRBJ2-2 | . | . | TRBV4-1 | TGCGCCAGCAGCCAAGAACAGGGTGGGACCGGGGAGCTGTTTTTT | CASSQEQGGTGELFF
TRBJ2-2 | . | once | TRBV7-3 | TGTGCCAGCAGCCTCTCCGGGACACCGAACACCGGGGAGCTGTTTTTT | CASSLSGTPNTGELFF
TRBJ2-3 | . | . | TRBV12-3/TRBV12-4 | TGTGCCAGCAGTTTAGGGACTGCAGATACGCAGTATTTT | CASSLGTADTQYF
TRBJ2-1 | TRBD1 | . | TRBV13 | TGTGCCAGCAGCTCCCGGGACAGGGGGACGTCCAATGAGCAGTTCTTC | CASSSRDRGTSNEQFF
TRBJ2-5 | . | . | TRBV5-8 | TGTGCCAGCAGCCCTGCTTGGGAAGAGACCCAGTACTTC | CASSPAWEETQYF
TRBJ2-5 | . | . | TRBV6-6 | TGTGCCAGCAGTTACTACTGGGGGGAGACCCAGTACTTC | CASSYYWGETQYF
TRBJ2-5 | TRBD1 | . | TRBV6-5 | TGTGCCAGCAGGAGACAGGGCCTGGAGACCCAGTACTTC | CASRRQGLETQYF
TRBJ1-5 | . | . | TRBV2 | TGTGCCAGCAGTGTGCTGACAGCTAGCAATCAGCCCCAGCATTTT | CASSVLTASNQPQHF
TRBJ1-2 | TRBD1 | . | TRBV6-2/TRBV6-3 | TGTGCCAGCAGTCCCCGGACAGGAGTTTATGGCTACACCTTC | CASSPRTGVYGYTF
TRBJ2-7 | TRBD2 | . | TRBV5-1 | TGCGCCAGCACCGAGGCAGGGAGGGACGAGCAGTACTTC | CASTEAGRDEQYF
TRBJ1-6 | . | . | TRBV16 | TGTGCCAGCAGCCAAGGCAGGGCCCAGGGTTCACCCCTCCACTTT | CASSQGRAQGSPLHF
TRBJ2-1 | TRBD1 | . | TRBV7-3 | TGTGCCAGCAGCTTAGTCCCGGGACAGACAATCTACAATGAGCAGTTCTTC | CASSLVPGQTIYNEQFF
TRBJ1-2 | . | . | TRBV2 | TGTGCCAGCAACGATGGGGTCGGCTATGGCTACACCTTC | CASNDGVGYGYTF
TRBJ1-4 | TRBD1 | once | TRBV7-9 | TGTGCCAGCAGCCGACAGGGGGGGATATTACCGGACGAAAAACTGTTTTTT | CASSRQGGILPDEKLFF
TRBJ1-4 | TRBD1 | . | TRBV19 | TGTGCCAGTAGGGCAGACAGGGCAACTAATGAAAAACTGTTTTTT | CASRADRATNEKLFF
TRBJ1-5 | . | . | TRBV19 | TGTGCCAGTAGTACCCTATCCCCCGTTACGAGCAATCAGCCCCAGCATTTT | CASSTLSPVTSNQPQHF
TRBJ1-2 | . | . | TRBV4-1 | TGCGCCAGCAGCCGGGGGGACGTAGTCTCAACTAACTATGGCTACACCTTC | CASSRGDVVSTNYGYTF
TRBJ2-1 | . | . | TRBV7-9 | TGTGCCAGCAGCTTTCAGGGCCCGGGAATGTGGTTGAATGAGCAGTTCTTC | CASSFQGPGMWLNEQFF
TRBJ1-6 | . | . | TRBV27 | TGTGCCAGCAGCAACTCCTATAATTCACCCCTCCACTTT | CASSNSYNSPLHF
TRBJ2-3 | TRBD2 | . | TRBV10-2 | TGCGCCAGCAGGGACGGGGGGACAGATACGCAGTATTTT | CASRDGGTDTQYF
TRBJ1-5 | . | . | TRBV12-2 | TGTGCAAGTCGCTGTAGGGTGATCTCCGGGCCAGGGTATCAGCCCCAGCATTTT | CASRCRVISGPGYQPQHF